These 3 T cell receptor beta chains came from one sample sequenced in a study of cytomegalovirus exposure and HLA in healthy donors. The study ran its PCR with 60 Vbeta and 13 Jbeta primers. TCRdb's copy holds only in-frame clones and misses some; the assay was immunoSEQ multiplex PCR. There are about 160,000 clones in the sample; about four fifths occur only once, and under 8% lies in the top ten. Sequencing used PBMCs. The receptors were gathered from a man over 45 in good health and CMV-seropositive.

The chain combines TRBV18 with TRBJ2-3; possible D gene TRBD2, 6 bases. CDR3 length equals 16 residues. Germline CDR1 is KGHSH and CDR2 is LQKENI. Between the trimmed V and J ends, which lost 3 bases and 1 base, there was a span of 14 bases. CDR3 sequence (DNA): TGTGCCAGCTCACCGCCCCCGTCGGGGGGCACAGATACGCAGTATTTT. This codes for CASSPPPSGGTDTQYF.

The chain recombines TRBV5-4 with TRBJ2-3, with D unresolved. The CDR3 length is 12 residues. Germline CDR1 SGHNT, CDR2 YYREEE (reference sequence). The V end lost 1 base, the J end lost 4 bases, and 4 bases lay between the germline ends. CDR3 in DNA: TGTGCCAGCAGCTTGAAGCCAGATACGCAGTATTTT. Protein sequence: CASSLKPDTQYF.

This sequence joins TRBV7-8 and TRBJ2-2; TRBD1 aligns across 8 bases. CDR1 is SGHVS and CDR2 is FQNEAQ in the germline V gene. J lost 4 bases, V lost 6 bases, and 7 bases had no gene match. The CDR3 loop spans 15 amino acids. The CDR3 DNA follows: TGTGCCAGCAGGCCGACAGGGGCGAGCACCGGGGAGCTGTTTTTT. This gives the protein CASRPTGASTGELFF.